Listed below are T cell receptor beta chains from one sample, sequenced in a study of blood T cell repertoires in COVID-19. Data came from immunoSEQ multiplex PCR; TCRdb stores just in-frame clones and leaves some out. The table has roughly 120,000 clones, approximately 80% seen once. The sequenced sample consisted of peripheral blood. Receptor source: a human donor in a cohort sampled during active COVID-19. Both conserved end residues are part of each CDR3. A D gene is named only where the DNA matches it firmly. Clone size is shown for a subset of rows, as once, few, many or a class of expanded clone.

-	-	TRBV5-3	TRBJ2-7	TGTGCCAGAAGCTTGGTGAGAGTTCACCTCTATTACCCCTACGAGCAGTACTTC	CARSLVRVHLYYPYEQYF
-	TRBD1	TRBV12-5	TRBJ1-5	TGTGCTAGTGGTTCCAAACAGGGGATATGGTCCAATCAGCCCCAGCATTTT	CASGSKQGIWSNQPQHF
-	-	TRBV30	TRBJ2-7	TGTGCCTGGAGCAAACCGCGGCCGCCCTACGAGCAGTACTTC	CAWSKPRPPYEQYF
-	-	TRBV4-1	TRBJ2-7	TGCGCCAGCAGCCAAGATGGGCGGGGCGGGTACGAGCAGTACTTC	CASSQDGRGGYEQYF
-	-	TRBV3-1/TRBV3-2	TRBJ1-3	TGTGCCAGCAGCCCTCCGGGGGTAGGAAACACCATATATTTT	CASSPPGVGNTIYF
once	-	TRBV5-6	TRBJ2-6	TGTGCCAGCAGCTTCATTGGGGCCAACGTCCTGACTTTC	CASSFIGANVLTF
few	TRBD1	TRBV2	TRBJ2-5	TGTGCCAGCCAGTGGCTACAGGGGCGGGCGACCCAGTACTTC	CASQWLQGRATQYF
-	TRBD1	TRBV11-2	TRBJ1-3	TGTGCCAGCAGCTTACAGGGGGCAGCTGGAAACACCATATATTTT	CASSLQGAAGNTIYF
-	-	TRBV27	TRBJ2-7	TGTGCCAGCAGCCCTAGCGACGGGTCCTACGAGCAGTACTTC	CASSPSDGSYEQYF
-	-	TRBV27	TRBJ2-7	TGTGCCAGCAGTTTGAACAGGGATTCCTACGAGCAGTACTTC	CASSLNRDSYEQYF
many	-	TRBV7-9	TRBJ2-5	TGTGCCAGCAGCCCCCTCGGGTCCCAAGAGACCCAGTACTTC	CASSPLGSQETQYF
-	-	TRBV29-1	TRBJ2-6	TGCAGCGCATTACAGGGATCTGGGGCCAACGTCCTGACTTTC	CSALQGSGANVLTF
-	-	TRBV7-9	TRBJ1-2	TGTGCCAGCAGCTTCAGTGGAGAGGGCTACACCTTC	CASSFSGEGYTF
-	TRBD2	TRBV5-8	TRBJ2-7	TGTGCCAGCAGCTTGGGGGCTAGCGGGGGGTACGAGCAGTACTTC	CASSLGASGGYEQYF
-	TRBD2	TRBV28	TRBJ2-7	TGTGCCAGCAGTGGCGGACAATTGGGACTAGCGGAGGCCCCCTACGAGCAGTACTTC	CASSGGQLGLAEAPYEQYF
few	TRBD1	TRBV5-1	TRBJ1-6	TGCGCCAGCAGCTTAAGGCAGGGGGAAGCCTATAATTCACCCCTCCACTTT	CASSLRQGEAYNSPLHF
-	-	TRBV9	TRBJ1-2	TGTGCCAGCAGCCCAGGCTCTAACTATGGCTACACCTTC	CASSPGSNYGYTF
-	-	TRBV19	TRBJ2-7	TGTGCCAGTAGTCATGCCGGGACACCGACCTACGAGCAGTACTTC	CASSHAGTPTYEQYF
-	-	TRBV5-1	TRBJ2-2	TGCGCCAGCAGATCTGCAGCGGAGAACACCGGGGAGCTGTTTTTT	CASRSAAENTGELFF
-	-	TRBV5-1	TRBJ2-7	TGCGGGTGTAGCGAGCAGTACTTC	CGCSEQYF
-	TRBD2	TRBV4-2	TRBJ2-1	TGTGCCAGCAGCCAATCGCCGGGGGGAAACTACAATGAGCAGTTCTTC	CASSQSPGGNYNEQFF
-	-	TRBV4-1	TRBJ1-6	TGCGCCAGCAGCTTAGCCTTTAGTCCGGGATCACCCCTCCACTTT	CASSLAFSPGSPLHF
-	TRBD2	TRBV6-4	TRBJ2-1	TGTGCCAGCAGTGATAGCGGGGGGGATTACAATGAGCAGTTCTTC	CASSDSGGDYNEQFF
-	-	TRBV7-6	TRBJ1-5	TGTGCCAGCAGCCCGGCGGCGGATCAGCCCCAGCATTTT	CASSPAADQPQHF
-	TRBD1	TRBV5-1	TRBJ2-7	TGCGCCAGCAGCTTGTTTGTGGACAGGGGGTACGAGCAGTACTTC	CASSLFVDRGYEQYF
once	TRBD1	TRBV5-1	TRBJ2-7	TGCGCCAGCAGCTGGGACCGGGACAGGGTAACCTACGAGCAGTACTTC	CASSWDRDRVTYEQYF
-	-	TRBV19	TRBJ1-1	TGTGCCAGTAGTACCCCGGGCACTGAAGCTTTCTTT	CASSTPGTEAFF
-	TRBD2	TRBV28	TRBJ2-5	TGTGCCAGCAGTTTGTCAACTAGCGGAACTAAGAGAGTGTCCCAGTACTTC	CASSLSTSGTKRVSQYF
-	-	TRBV6-1	TRBJ2-5	TGTGCCAGCAGTGAAGGTGCCAGTCCTGGGGCAGGGCCACAAGAGACCCAGTACTTC	CASSEGASPGAGPQETQYF